Listed here are 8 T cell receptor beta chains from one sample, sequenced in a study of primary melanoma T cells and metastatic recurrence. Sequencing used immunoSEQ multiplex PCR; TCRdb keeps in-frame clones, though not all of them. The data contain about 150 clones, about four fifths of them singletons. Material: melanoma tumor tissue. Receptor source: a human donor with melanoma.

The chain couples TRBV19 to TRBJ2-1; 11 bases align to TRBD2. Germline-derived CDR1 and CDR2 are LNHDA and SQIVND (reference sequence). This CDR3 comprises 15 residues. Trimming removed 6 bases from V and 2 bases from J; junction bases left unmatched: 3. The CDR3 nucleotides are TGTGCCAGTAGGGTGACTAGCGGGGCCTACAATGAGCAGTTCTTC. Translation gives CASRVTSGAYNEQFF. The variable domain in full, completed from reference TRBV19 and TRBJ2-1, reads DGGITQSPKYLFRKEGQNVTLSCEQNLNHDAMYWYRQDPGQGLRLIYYSQIVNDFQKGDIAEGYSVSREKKESFPLTVTSAQKNPTAFYLCASRVTSGAYNEQFFGPGTRLTVL.

The gene calls are TRBV6-8 and TRBJ1-6; unclear D gene. V was trimmed by 3 bases and J by 10 bases, leaving 10 bases between them. The length of the CDR3 is 13 residues. Looked up from germline, CDR1 is MNHGY and CDR2 is SAAAGT. The CDR3 reads CASSYRGSSPLHF. The CDR3 DNA sequence: TGTGCCAGCAGTTATCGTGGTTCCTCACCCCTCCACTTT.

V and J are TRBV19 and TRBJ1-2; a weak D match, TRBD1 (6 bases). With 1 base removed from V and 4 bases from J, the gap between germline ends came to 7 bases. The V gene's germline CDR1 is LNHDA and CDR2 SQIVND (reference sequence). CDR3 size: 13 residues. The CDR3 bases are TGTGCCAGTAGTATAGCGGGGGCCTATGGCTACACCTTC. Its protein is CASSIAGAYGYTF.

This clone has only a few counts. This chain uses TRBV15 with TRBJ2-1; 11 positions match TRBD2. The J segment lost 10 bases and the V segment lost 4 bases, leaving 12 bases of the junction unmatched. Germline lookup yields CDR1 LNHNV and CDR2 YYDKDF (reference sequence). The CDR3 loop spans 16 amino acids. DNA for the CDR3: TGTGCCACCAGCACAATAGCGGGGGGGAACGAGTGGGAGCAGTTCTTC. This codes for CATSTIAGGNEWEQFF.

The chain is built from TRBV11-3 and TRBJ2-1; 12 nucleotides line up with TRBD1. CDR3 length: 15 residues. Germline loops: CDR1 SGHNT, CDR2 YENEEA. Trimming at V came to 3 bases and at J to 8 bases, leaving 5 bases not matched to a gene. CDR3 DNA sequence: TGTGCCAGCAGCTTCGGGACAGGGGGCGGCGATGAGCAGTTCTTC. Amino acid sequence: CASSFGTGGGDEQFF.

This chain links TRBV7-2 with TRBJ1-1; 10 bases are shared with TRBD1. The germline V gene encodes CDR1 SGHTA and CDR2 FQGNSA. J lost 4 bases, V lost 4 bases, and 6 bases had no gene match. This CDR3 spans 15 amino acids. CDR3 bases: TGTGCCAGCAGCTCCGACAGGGGGCGTTCCACTGAAGCTTTCTTT. This codes for CASSSDRGRSTEAFF. Full variable domain (missing parts from reference TRBV7-2 and TRBJ1-1): GAGVSQSPSNKVTEKGKDVELRCDPISGHTALYWYRQSLGQGLEFLIYFQGNSAPDKSGLPSDRFSAERTGGSVSTLTIQRTQQEDSAVYLCASSSDRGRSTEAFFGQGTRLTVV.

This chain joins TRBV15 and TRBJ2-4, with a tentative D call TRBD1 (6 bases). CDR1 and CDR2 from the germline V gene are LNHNV and YYDKDF (reference sequence). The CDR3 spans 14 residues. V lost 0 bases and J 6 bases, leaving 9 bases between the germline ends. CDR3 protein: CATSRDGTINIQYF. DNA for the CDR3: TGTGCCACCAGCAGAGATGGGACAATAAACATTCAGTACTTC.

The chain couples TRBV28 to TRBJ2-5; D perhaps matches TRBD2 (5 bases). Deletions cut 4 bases from V and 8 bases from J, with 17 bases between. There are 14 residues in the CDR3. CDR1 is MDHEN and CDR2 is SYDVKM in the germline V gene. The CDR3 is CASSSGPLGGTQYF. Written as DNA, the CDR3 is TGTGCCAGCAGTTCCGGGCCCCTAGGAGGAACCCAGTACTTC.